Listed here are 24 T cell receptor beta chains from one sample, sequenced in a study of control samples from healthy donors and cancer patients. Data came from immunoSEQ multiplex PCR; TCRdb stores just in-frame clones and leaves some out. The table has 150,000 to 200,000 clones, 96% seen once. Sequenced material: blood. These receptors came from a woman aged 30 to 39 in good health.

The genes are TRBV27 and TRBJ2-7, with D perhaps matching TRBD1 or TRBD2 (5 bases each). The V end lost 4 bases, the J end lost 6 bases, and 25 bases lay between the germline ends. The germline V gene encodes CDR1 MNHEY and CDR2 SMNVEV (reference sequence). The CDR3 is 17 residues long. The CDR3 coding sequence is TGTGCCAGCAGTTCCGAGGGACGACGGATTTTGCTTTTCGAGCAGTACTTC. Translating it yields CASSSEGRRILLFEQYF.

In regard to this clone: One base away lies a much larger clone, so this may be a sequencing read error. The rearrangement links TRBV6-8 to TRBJ2-7; D gene uncertain. Trimming removed 3 bases from V and 4 bases from J, with 1 base in between. Germline V gene data show CDR1 as MNHGY and CDR2 as SAAAGT. The CDR3 length is 10 residues. CDR3 amino acids: CASSYYEQYF. CDR3 coding DNA: TGTGCCAGCAGTTATTACGAGCAGTACTTC.

The gene calls are TRBV12-3 or TRBV12-4 and TRBJ2-7; D not resolved. This CDR3 is 12 amino acids long. V lost 3 bases to trimming and J lost 3 bases, with 6 bases between them. CDR3 sequence reads: CASSFGDYEQYF. The CDR3 region has the DNA TGTGCCAGCAGTTTTGGGGACTACGAGCAGTACTTC.

The chain uses TRBV10-2 and TRBJ2-7; no definite D call. Trimming stripped 0 bases from V and 6 bases from J, with 6 bases between. Germline V CDR1 and CDR2: WSHSY, SAAADI. This CDR3 is 12 amino acids long. The CDR3 nucleotides are TGCGCCAGCAGTGAGTCGGTGACCGAGCAGTACTTC. Translation: CASSESVTEQYF.

The V and J genes are TRBV29-1 and TRBJ2-1; perhaps TRBD2 as D (5 bases). The V end was cut by 2 bases, the J end by 13 bases, with 18 bases between. This CDR3 has 13 amino acids. Germline V gene data show CDR1 as SQVTM and CDR2 as ANQGSEA. The CDR3 sequence is CSVEPLRSGDQFF. In DNA form, the CDR3 reads TGCAGCGTTGAACCTTTACGGAGCGGAGACCAGTTCTTC.

V usage is TRBV28 and J usage is TRBJ2-7; D might be TRBD1 (6 bases). The CDR3 is 14 amino acids. The germline gives CDR1 MDHEN, CDR2 SYDVKM. V lost 2 bases and J 2 bases, leaving 10 bases between the germline ends. This CDR3 is CASSLGQGPYEQYF. The CDR3 DNA reads as TGTGCCAGCAGTTTAGGGCAGGGGCCCTACGAGCAGTACTTC.

The chain uses TRBV2 and TRBJ1-2; D unresolved. The V gene's germline CDR1 is SNHLY and CDR2 FYNNEI. With 6 bases removed from V and 1 base from J, the gap between germline ends came to 12 bases. The CDR3 contains 14 residues. The CDR3 here is CASRGRGLNYGYTF. The CDR3, as DNA: TGTGCCAGCAGGGGGAGAGGACTTAACTATGGCTACACCTTC.

V gene TRBV4-1 combines with J gene TRBJ2-1, with a tentative D call TRBD2 (7 bases). V was clipped by 1 base and J by 3 bases, with 13 bases between them. The CDR3 spans 16 residues. Per the germline V gene, CDR1 is MGHRA and CDR2 is YSYEKL. CDR3 coding DNA: TGCGCCAGCAGCCAAGTGAAAGCGGGACACTACAATGAGCAGTTCTTC. Protein: CASSQVKAGHYNEQFF.

The chain is built from TRBV12-3 or TRBV12-4 and TRBJ2-1, with D possibly matching TRBD2 (6 bases). This CDR3 spans 13 amino acids. Trimming stripped 2 bases from V and 10 bases from J, with 12 bases between. DNA for the CDR3: TGTGCCAGCAGTTTATCGGGAGCGGAAGAGCAGTTCTTC. It translates to CASSLSGAEEQFF.

The rearrangement links TRBV27 to TRBJ2-3; 8 bases align to TRBD1. Germline V lookup: CDR1 MNHEY, CDR2 SMNVEV (reference sequence). V shed 7 bases, J shed 4 bases, and the junction held 10 bases outside the gene matches. The CDR3 runs to 15 residues. The DNA for the CDR3 is TGTGCCAGCAACGTCAGGACAGGGAACCCAGATACGCAGTATTTT. As protein: CASNVRTGNPDTQYF.

CDR3 amino acids: CASSHTNRGAYEQYF. In DNA form, the CDR3 reads TGTGCCAGCAGCCATACGAACAGGGGCGCCTACGAGCAGTACTTC. This chain links TRBV7-6 with TRBJ2-7, with 7 bases that match TRBD1. The trim removed 5 bases at V and 2 bases at J, leaving 9 bases unmatched. CDR1 is SGHVS, CDR2 FNYEAQ, per germline. The CDR3 is 15 residues long. Using reference TRBV7-6 and TRBJ2-7 for the parts outside the CDR3, the full variable domain is GAGVSQSPRYKVTKRGQDVALRCDPISGHVSLYWYRQALGQGPEFLTYFNYEAQQDKSGLPNDRFSAERPEGSISTLTIQRTEQRDSAMYRCASSHTNRGAYEQYFGPGTRLTVT.

J is TRBJ2-1 and V is TRBV4-1; tentatively, D is TRBD2 (5 bases). With 1 base removed from V and 4 bases from J, the gap between germline ends came to 11 bases. Germline V gives CDR1 MGHRA, CDR2 YSYEKL. The CDR3 is 15 amino acids. The CDR3 loop is CASSQGSGWYNEQFF. CDR3 sequence (DNA): TGCGCCAGCAGCCAAGGGAGCGGATGGTACAATGAGCAGTTCTTC.

This rearrangement joins TRBV5-4 to TRBJ2-1, with D perhaps TRBD2 (6 bases). With 4 bases removed from V and 3 bases from J, the gap between germline ends came to 17 bases. The CDR3 runs to 16 residues. Germline V gene lookup returns CDR1 SGHNT and CDR2 YYREEE (reference sequence). CDR3 sequence: CASSGIGGVNYNEQFF. DNA of the CDR3: TGTGCCAGCAGCGGCATCGGGGGAGTCAACTACAATGAGCAGTTCTTC.

In its sample, this clone was seen once. Additional DNA sequences in this sample encode the identical CDR3. The rearrangement uses TRBV5-1 and TRBJ1-2, with unresolved D. Trimming removed 0 bases from V and 4 bases from J, with 7 bases in between. Germline loops: CDR1 SGHRS, CDR2 YFSETQ. There are 13 residues in the CDR3. CDR3 loop: CASSLDSSYGYTF. The CDR3 bases are TGCGCCAGCAGCTTGGACAGCAGCTATGGCTACACCTTC. Filled out from reference TRBV5-1 and TRBJ1-2, the complete variable domain reads KAGVTQTPRYLIKTRGQQVTLSCSPISGHRSVSWYQQTPGQGLQFLFEYFSETQRNKGNFPGRFSGRQFSNSRSEMNVSTLELGDSALYLCASSLDSSYGYTFGSGTRLTVV.

The rearrangement uses TRBV4-2 and TRBJ1-3, with D unclear. Germline values: CDR1 LGHNA, CDR2 YNFKEQ. This CDR3 spans 15 amino acids. The ends were cut back, 2 bases at V and 1 base at J, with 9 bases in the middle. CDR3 protein: CASSQSVGSGNTIYF. The CDR3 DNA reads as TGTGCCAGCAGCCAATCGGTCGGGTCTGGAAACACCATATATTTT.

J is TRBJ2-5 and V is TRBV7-8; TRBD1 aligns across 11 bases. After removal of 3 bases from V and 5 bases from J, the junction contained 14 bases not matched to a gene. This CDR3 is 18 amino acids long. Per germline, CDR1 SGHVS and CDR2 FQNEAQ. The CDR3 DNA is TGTGCCAGCAGCTTGGACAGGGGGCTGAAGGTAGTCGGCGAGACCCAGTACTTC. This gives the protein CASSLDRGLKVVGETQYF.

The chain employs TRBV7-8 and TRBJ1-1, with TRBD1 identical over 9 bases. Germline V lookup: CDR1 SGHVS, CDR2 FQNEAQ. The V and J ends lost 4 bases and 1 base, in that order; junction bases with no gene match: 10. The length of the CDR3 is 17 residues. The CDR3 sequence is CASSYLSGQGPNTEAFF. CDR3 DNA sequence: TGTGCCAGCAGCTATCTATCCGGACAGGGGCCGAACACTGAAGCTTTCTTT. The full variable domain, its missing parts supplied by reference TRBV7-8 and TRBJ1-1, is GAGVSQSPRYKVAKRGQDVALRCDPISGHVSLFWYQQALGQGPEFLTYFQNEAQLDKSGLPSDRFFAERPEGSVSTLKIQRTQQEDSAVYLCASSYLSGQGPNTEAFFGQGTRLTVV.

The rearrangement uses TRBV28 and TRBJ1-1; D remains unclear. There are 13 residues in the CDR3. Trimming stripped 3 bases from V and 6 bases from J, with 11 bases between. CDR1 is MDHEN, CDR2 SYDVKM, per germline. The chain's CDR3 is CASSLEVGPEAFF. DNA for the CDR3: TGTGCCAGCAGTTTGGAAGTTGGCCCTGAAGCTTTCTTT.

J is TRBJ1-1 and V is TRBV11-2; 8 bases fit TRBD1. This CDR3 contains 16 residues. V dropped 5 bases and J dropped 4; count of bases not matched to a gene: 12. CDR1 is SGHAT and CDR2 is FQNNGV in the germline V gene. The CDR3 sequence is CASSVYSTGVGTEAFF. As DNA, the CDR3 is TGTGCCAGCAGCGTCTACTCGACAGGGGTGGGCACTGAAGCTTTCTTT.

The chain has TRBV19 and TRBJ2-5, with D maybe TRBD2 (5 bases). The V end lost 3 bases, the J end lost 4 bases, and 12 bases lay between the germline ends. Germline V lookup: CDR1 LNHDA, CDR2 SQIVND (reference sequence). The CDR3 sequence is 14 residues long. CDR3 residues: CASSIGSGRETQYF. The CDR3 DNA reads TGTGCCAGTAGTATTGGGTCGGGAAGAGAGACCCAGTACTTC.

V gene TRBV2 combines with J gene TRBJ2-1, with D possibly matching TRBD1 (6 bases). CDR3 size: 15 residues. V was clipped by 7 bases and J by 4 bases, with 17 bases between them. From germline, CDR1 is SNHLY and CDR2 FYNNEI. This chain's CDR3 is CASTELGQTYNEQFF. The DNA of the CDR3 is TGTGCCAGCACCGAACTCGGACAGACTTACAATGAGCAGTTCTTC.

V and J are TRBV2 and TRBJ2-1; 8 nucleotides line up with TRBD1. With V trimmed by 5 bases and J by 2 bases, 8 bases remained unmatched. This CDR3 region has 16 residues. Germline assignment: CDR1 SNHLY and CDR2 FYNNEI. The CDR3 loop is CASSRAGTGAYNEQFF. As DNA, the CDR3 is TGTGCCAGCAGTAGAGCCGGGACAGGAGCCTACAATGAGCAGTTCTTC.

The chain couples TRBV6-6 to TRBJ1-1, with 7 nucleotides matching TRBD1. V lost 6 bases and J lost 4; bases outside the gene matches: 5. CDR1 is MNHNY and CDR2 is SVGAGI in the germline V gene (reference sequence). The CDR3 consists of 13 residues. The CDR3 protein is CASSTQGFTEAFF. For the CDR3, the DNA is TGTGCCAGCAGCACACAGGGGTTCACTGAAGCTTTCTTT.

The rearrangement links TRBV12-3 or TRBV12-4 to TRBJ2-1; D unclear. V lost 7 bases and J 6 bases, leaving 13 bases between the germline ends. CDR3 length: 13 amino acids. For the CDR3, the DNA is TGTGCCAGCAAAAAACCATCAGCCAATGAGCAGTTCTTC. Protein sequence: CASKKPSANEQFF.